Listed below are T cell receptor beta chains from one sample, sequenced in a study of T cells after yellow fever vaccination. Using its own MiXCR run on the 5' RACE reads, TCRdb lists one record per CDR3 protein. Counted here are some 500,000 distinct CDR3 sequences, about 14% occurring once; the ten biggest clones make up 11% to 15%. The sample in question was PBMCs, obtained on the day of the yellow fever booster vaccination. These receptors originate from a man aged 30 to 45 who received the YFV17D yellow fever vaccine. Both conserved end residues are part of each CDR3. The D gene is left open where the match is weak. Expanded clones get a size class; other rows say once, few or many, or leave the size out.

d_call j_call v_call clone_size cdr3_nt cdr3_aa
TRBD2 TRBJ2-2 TRBV5-4 . TGTGCCAGCAGCGGTCTAGCGGGAGTTGGCACCGGGGAGCTGTTTTTT CASSGLAGVGTGELFF
TRBD2 TRBJ2-3 TRBV5-1 . TGCGCCAGCAGCGCGACTAGCGGGGGCCCTAGCACAGATACGCAGTATTTT CASSATSGGPSTDTQYF
. TRBJ2-1 TRBV25-1 . TGTGCCAGCAGTGCTACAGGGAGGGTCGGCAATGAGCAGTTCTTC CASSATGRVGNEQFF
. TRBJ2-7 TRBV30 . TGTGCCTGGACCAACCAGTCGGGGCCCTACGAGCAGTACTTC CAWTNQSGPYEQYF
. TRBJ1-1 TRBV30 . TGTGCCTGCAGGGAATTCACTGAAGCTTTCTTT CACREFTEAFF
. TRBJ2-3 TRBV7-9 few TGTGCCAGCAGCCGAACAGGCCGTAGCACAGATACGCAGTATTTT CASSRTGRSTDTQYF
. TRBJ1-1 TRBV20-1 few TGCAGTGCTAGAGATCTCCGGACAGCCGTGAACACTGAAGCTTTCTTT CSARDLRTAVNTEAFF
TRBD2 TRBJ2-5 TRBV11-2 . TGTGCCAGCAGCTTAGATCGGGTTAGGACTAGCGGGAGGGGGGAGACCCAGTACTTC CASSLDRVRTSGRGETQYF
. TRBJ2-1 TRBV7-2 . TGTGCCAGCAGCCCAACGCCTAGCACCTACAATGAGCAGTTCTTC CASSPTPSTYNEQFF
. TRBJ2-1 TRBV5-1 few TGCGCCAGCACCGGCGACTTTCCCTCCTACAATGAGCAGTTCTTC CASTGDFPSYNEQFF